Below are 30 T cell receptor beta chains sequenced from a single sample in a study of beta chain features in type 1 diabetes. General observations from the study: Type 1 diabetes patients had moderately but significantly shorter TCRB CDR3s in all four CD4+ subsets.

These receptors lack a known antigen. The investigators reverse transcribed all of the isolated RNA, so they sequenced expressed TCRB transcripts. Method: immunoSEQ multiplex PCR; TCRdb's copy keeps in-frame clones and lacks some. This repertoire shows around 240,000 clones, about a sixth found once; its top ten account for about 0.092%. The sequenced material came from naive CD4+ T cells from blood. These receptors came from a man aged 25 to 40 with type 1 diabetes.

The V and J genes are TRBV5-1 and TRBJ2-3; D is undetermined. The CDR3 loop spans 13 amino acids. V lost 1 base and J lost 2, with 5 bases in between. Germline V lookup: CDR1 SGHRS, CDR2 YFSETQ. CDR3 sequence (DNA): TGCGCCAGCAGCTTGAGCGTCACAGATACGCAGTATTTT. This sequence encodes CASSLSVTDTQYF.

A few counts support this clone. The J gene is TRBJ2-3, the V gene TRBV10-3, with a weak D call TRBD1 (5 bases). CDR3 length equals 15 residues. Germline V gene lookup returns CDR1 ENHRY and CDR2 SYGVKD. Trimming pared 6 bases from V and 0 bases from J, leaving 13 bases between. CDR3 loop: CAIRPWGPSTDTQYF. As DNA, the CDR3 is TGTGCCATCAGACCCTGGGGCCCAAGCACAGATACGCAGTATTTT.

This clone was seen more than once but under ten times. V and J are TRBV5-4 and TRBJ2-1; 7 bases fit TRBD1. Per the germline V gene, CDR1 is SGHNT and CDR2 is YYREEE (reference sequence). This CDR3 is built from 16 residues. Unmatched junction bases numbered 11, after V lost 0 bases and J lost 8 bases. The chain's CDR3 is CASSLAQGQATDEQFF. The CDR3, as DNA: TGTGCCAGCAGCTTGGCCCAAGGACAGGCTACGGATGAGCAGTTCTTC.

This chain uses TRBV29-1 with TRBJ1-1; D unclear. Per germline, CDR1 SQVTM and CDR2 ANQGSEA. The V and J ends lost 1 base and 5 bases respectively, with 11 bases between them. The CDR3 is 13 amino acids. For the CDR3, the DNA is TGCAGCGTTGAAGGGCAGCACGGTACTGAAGCTTTCTTT. It yields the protein CSVEGQHGTEAFF.

This clone was seen only a few times. The rearrangement joins TRBV5-1 to TRBJ2-1; no reliable D call. V lost 1 base, J lost 10 bases, and 12 bases lay in between. CDR1 and CDR2 from the germline V gene are SGHRS and YFSETQ. The length of the CDR3 is 13 residues. CDR3 region: CASSLTSQDEQFF. CDR3 DNA sequence: TGCGCCAGCAGCTTGACTTCCCAGGACGAGCAGTTCTTC. Full variable domain (rest looked up from reference TRBV5-1 and TRBJ2-1): KAGVTQTPRYLIKTRGQQVTLSCSPISGHRSVSWYQQTPGQGLQFLFEYFSETQRNKGNFPGRFSGRQFSNSRSEMNVSTLELGDSALYLCASSLTSQDEQFFGPGTRLTVL.

In this sample, this clone turned up a few times. V is TRBV13 and J is TRBJ2-7; TRBD1 might be the D (6 bases). Germline V CDR1 and CDR2: PRHDT, FYEKMQ (reference sequence). The CDR3 has 14 amino acids. Trimming took off 5 bases at V and 1 base at J, with 12 bases between the two ends. CDR3 DNA sequence: TGTGCCAGCAGCCAAGGGGGAGCTTCCTACGAGCAGTACTTC. Protein sequence: CASSQGGASYEQYF.

The chain is built from TRBV29-1 and TRBJ1-2; no definite D call. Germline V gives CDR1 SQVTM, CDR2 ANQGSEA. Deletions cut 5 bases from V and 2 bases from J, with 12 bases between. This CDR3 region has 13 residues. CDR3 nucleotide sequence: TGCAGCGTTACCCAGACCGAGAACTATGGCTACACCTTC. Its protein is CSVTQTENYGYTF.

In the case of this clone: Other DNA sequences from this sample encode an identical CDR3 as well. This chain connects TRBV15 to TRBJ2-5; D unresolved. The CDR3 runs 14 residues. V was cut by 0 bases and J by 1 base, with 6 bases left in between. Germline lookup yields CDR1 LNHNV and CDR2 YYDKDF (reference sequence). The CDR3 loop reads CATSRDMGQETQYF. The CDR3 nucleotides read TGTGCCACCAGCAGAGATATGGGCCAAGAGACCCAGTACTTC.

The CDR3 protein is CASSEPGTGDYGYTF. In nucleotides, the CDR3 is TGTGCCAGCAGTGAACCCGGGACAGGAGACTATGGCTACACCTTC. This sequence joins TRBV6-1 and TRBJ1-2; 8 bases are shared with TRBD1. The CDR3 contains 15 residues. The junction had 5 bases not matched to a gene; V was cut back by 2 bases and J by 3 bases. Germline V CDR1 and CDR2: MNHNS, SASEGT.

The rearrangement links TRBV10-3 to TRBJ2-7, with TRBD2 identical over 11 bases. Trimming took 4 bases from V and 1 from J; bases not matched to a gene: 12. Germline V lookup: CDR1 ENHRY, CDR2 SYGVKD. The CDR3 has 18 amino acids. The CDR3 DNA follows: TGTGCCATCAGTGGAGGGTTAACCGGGACTAGCGGATCCTACGAGCAGTACTTC. Its translation: CAISGGLTGTSGSYEQYF.

The chain couples TRBV5-4 to TRBJ2-3; D is undetermined. The germline CDR1 and CDR2 sequences are SGHNT and YYREEE (reference sequence). V lost 4 bases and J lost 1, with 13 bases in between. The CDR3 spans 15 residues. CDR3 in DNA: TGTGCCAGCAGCCTTCAGTCGGTCCGCACAGATACGCAGTATTTT. This codes for CASSLQSVRTDTQYF.

This clone has a handful of counts. This chain uses TRBV28 with TRBJ2-5; D gene uncertain. There are 14 residues in the CDR3. Germline-derived CDR1 and CDR2 are MDHEN and SYDVKM. V was cut by 7 bases and J by 5 bases, with 17 bases left in between. CDR3 loop: CASTRSPIGETQYF. The CDR3 bases are TGTGCCAGCACCCGAAGCCCGATCGGGGAGACCCAGTACTTC.

The CDR3 here is CASSLTGQSLNEQFF. In nucleotides, the CDR3 is TGCGCCAGCAGCCTTACGGGACAGTCTCTCAATGAGCAGTTCTTC. The chain links TRBV5-1 to TRBJ2-1; 7 nucleotides match TRBD1. This CDR3 contains 15 residues. CDR1 and CDR2 from the germline V gene are SGHRS and YFSETQ. The ends lost 4 bases at V and 6 bases at J; junction bases unmatched: 10.

V is TRBV10-2 and J is TRBJ2-7, with 9 bases matching TRBD2. Germline values: CDR1 WSHSY, CDR2 SAAADI. This CDR3 comprises 14 residues. The V segment lost 6 bases and the J segment 2 bases; nucleotides outside the gene matches: 5. As DNA, the CDR3 is TGCGCCAGCAGAAGACTAGCGGATACCTACGAGCAGTACTTC. It codes for CASRRLADTYEQYF.

This clone has only one observation. The V and J genes are TRBV18 and TRBJ2-3; D is unclear. This CDR3 has 15 amino acids. Trimming removed 3 bases at V and 1 base at J, with 11 bases between. CDR1 is KGHSH, CDR2 LQKENI, per germline. CDR3 sequence (DNA): TGTGCCAGCTCACCCAAGACGGACCGCACAGATACGCAGTATTTT. It encodes CASSPKTDRTDTQYF. Full variable domain (remainder filled in from reference TRBV18 and TRBJ2-3): NAGVMQNPRHLVRRRGQEARLRCSPMKGHSHVYWYRQLPEEGLKFMVYLQKENIIDESGMPKERFSAEFPKEGPSILRIQQVVRGDSAAYFCASSPKTDRTDTQYFGPGTRLTVL.

This chain joins TRBV7-2 and TRBJ2-7; D is perhaps TRBD2 (6 bases). The germline V and J ends were trimmed by 5 bases and 2 bases, with 16 bases remaining between them. CDR3 length: 15 amino acids. Germline loops: CDR1 SGHTA, CDR2 FQGNSA. This CDR3 is CASSKPPAGAYEQYF. CDR3 sequence (DNA): TGTGCCAGCAGCAAACCTCCAGCGGGTGCCTACGAGCAGTACTTC. The entire variable domain, with the rest obtained from reference TRBV7-2 and TRBJ2-7, is as follows: GAGVSQSPSNKVTEKGKDVELRCDPISGHTALYWYRQSLGQGLEFLIYFQGNSAPDKSGLPSDRFSAERTGGSVSTLTIQRTQQEDSAVYLCASSKPPAGAYEQYFGPGTRLTVT.

In its sample, this clone was seen a few times. Other DNA sequences in this specimen translate into the identical CDR3. The V call is TRBV20-1, the J call TRBJ2-7; D uncertain. In germline, CDR1 is DFQATT, CDR2 SNEGSKA (reference sequence). The CDR3 runs to 10 residues. V dropped 0 bases and J dropped 4 bases, with 1 base sitting between them. The CDR3 here is CSAREYEQYF. The CDR3, as DNA: TGCAGTGCTAGAGAATACGAGCAGTACTTC.

This sequence joins TRBV28 and TRBJ2-1; D call uncertain. CDR3 size: 13 residues. Per germline, CDR1 MDHEN and CDR2 SYDVKM. Trimming cost V 9 bases and J 6 bases, with 15 bases left between them. CDR3 nucleotides: TGTGCCAGTAGGAAAACATCTGGCAATGAGCAGTTCTTC. This sequence encodes CASRKTSGNEQFF.

This clone has a handful of counts. The V call is TRBV29-1, the J call TRBJ1-2; D may be TRBD1 (6 bases). The V gene lost 7 bases and the J gene lost 5 bases, with 17 bases spanning the gap. Germline loops: CDR1 SQVTM, CDR2 ANQGSEA. The CDR3 is made up of 13 amino acids. CDR3 coding DNA: TGCAGCGCCCGCGGGACAACTCCATATGGCTACACCTTC. It translates to CSARGTTPYGYTF.

The CDR3 DNA is TGCAGCGTTGAAGCCGGGAGCCAAGAGACCCAGTACTTC. It yields the protein CSVEAGSQETQYF. V gene TRBV29-1 combines with J gene TRBJ2-5; weak D call: TRBD2 (6 bases). The CDR3 covers 13 residues. V was trimmed by 1 base and J by 1 base, leaving 7 bases between them. CDR1 is SQVTM, CDR2 ANQGSEA, per germline.

This clone was observed a handful of times. This chain links TRBV30 with TRBJ1-2; D is ambiguous. This CDR3 region has 14 residues. The germline V gene encodes CDR1 GTSNPN and CDR2 SVGIG (reference sequence). V gave up 1 base and J gave up 4 bases, with 13 bases separating them. The CDR3 DNA sequence: TGTGCCTGGAGTGAGGCCCGCTTATCCTATGGCTACACCTTC. This gives the protein CAWSEARLSYGYTF.

This clone was counted between two and nine times. The chain uses TRBV29-1 and TRBJ2-5; D is unresolved. Germline CDR1 SQVTM, CDR2 ANQGSEA. The V end lost 7 bases, the J end lost 5 bases, and 14 bases lay between the germline ends. The CDR3 runs 12 residues. The CDR3 spells CSADLGLETQYF. As DNA, the CDR3 is TGCAGCGCGGACCTCGGGTTGGAGACCCAGTACTTC.

This clone came up a few times. This sequence joins TRBV2 and TRBJ1-4; D may be TRBD1 (5 bases). Trimming removed 5 bases from V and 2 bases from J, with 6 bases in between. The germline CDR1 and CDR2 sequences are SNHLY and FYNNEI. The CDR3 covers 13 residues. The CDR3: CASSRGTNEKLFF. For the CDR3, the DNA is TGTGCCAGCAGTCGGGGCACTAATGAAAAACTGTTTTTT.

The table lists this clone with a few counts. The genes are TRBV6-5 and TRBJ2-7, with TRBD2 matching over 7 bases. V shed 6 bases and J 0 bases; nucleotides not matched to a gene: 5. There are 14 residues in the CDR3. In germline, CDR1 is MNHEY, CDR2 SVGAGI. The CDR3 nucleotides are TGTGCCAGCAGCCCCAGCGGGATCTCCTACGAGCAGTACTTC. Amino acids: CASSPSGISYEQYF.

This chain joins TRBV28 and TRBJ2-1; no reliable D call. Trimming took off 3 bases at V and 6 bases at J, with 9 bases between the two ends. Germline loops: CDR1 MDHEN, CDR2 SYDVKM. There are 13 residues in the CDR3. The CDR3 DNA reads TGTGCCAGCAGTTTGATTGGAAGCAATGAGCAGTTCTTC. It yields the protein CASSLIGSNEQFF.

There are a few counts of this clone. The V gene is TRBV6-6, the J gene TRBJ2-6; D possibly corresponds to TRBD2 (5 bases). V was pared by 10 bases and J by 0 bases, with 13 bases between. Germline values: CDR1 MNHNY, CDR2 SVGAGI (reference sequence). This CDR3 spans 15 amino acids. CDR3 coding DNA: TGTGCCACCACAGAGGGTTCCTCTGGGGCCAACGTCCTGACTTTC. It specifies CATTEGSSGANVLTF.

This clone was detected a few times. This chain links TRBV29-1 with TRBJ2-1; D is perhaps TRBD2 (6 bases). V dropped 7 bases and J dropped 8 bases, with 18 bases sitting between them. The CDR3 covers 13 residues. Germline assignment: CDR1 SQVTM and CDR2 ANQGSEA. The CDR3 DNA reads as TGCAGCGCTGGCGGGACTCCCACCCATGAGCAGTTCTTC. Translated: CSAGGTPTHEQFF.

This clone occurred a few times. The chain joins TRBV5-1 to TRBJ1-1; no firm D call. Between the trimmed V and J ends, which lost 0 bases and 7 bases, there was a span of 13 bases. The CDR3 length is 14 residues. Germline V gives CDR1 SGHRS, CDR2 YFSETQ. The CDR3 region is CASSLGNVEGEAFF. CDR3 in DNA: TGCGCCAGCAGCTTGGGGAATGTCGAAGGTGAAGCTTTCTTT.

The V gene is TRBV5-4, the J gene TRBJ2-2, with D tentatively TRBD1 (5 bases). V was pared by 0 bases and J by 1 base, with 10 bases between. Germline V CDR1 and CDR2: SGHNT, YYREEE (reference sequence). The CDR3 has 16 residues. In DNA, the CDR3 is TGTGCCAGCAGCTTGGTTCAGGGCCTGAACACCGGGGAGCTGTTTTTT. The encoded protein is CASSLVQGLNTGELFF.

This clone has only a few counts. The chain links TRBV2 to TRBJ1-2; D is unclear. CDR3 length: 14 residues. The germline V gene encodes CDR1 SNHLY and CDR2 FYNNEI. V was clipped by 2 bases and J by 8 bases, with 15 bases between them. CDR3 region: CASSEWQFSYGYTF. The CDR3 coding sequence is TGTGCCAGCAGTGAATGGCAGTTTTCTTACGGCTACACCTTC.